This T cell receptor beta chain was found in a study of cytomegalovirus exposure and HLA in healthy donors (dated by TCRdb to the late 2010s). With respect to the entire study: According to a later analysis, the roughly 120 validation repertoires were produced on the same platform as the 700 or so repertoires of the first cohort. The study was designed to test whether signatures of past pathogen exposure could be identified by cataloging public T cell receptors. A separate validation cohort of about 110 different subjects was used in addition to the 666-subject first cohort. The study combined high-throughput TCR immunosequencing, statistical association of individual TCRs with disease status, and machine learning to predict cytomegalovirus infection status. The full study reports these points: The study gave a list of about 150 TCR beta chains associated with cytomegalovirus. A few of the identified cytomegalovirus-associated TCR beta chains were confirmed in vitro to be specific for cytomegalovirus antigens. According to the authors, the approach could potentially be generalized to other disease states and immunological phenotypes. A later analysis had no HLA typing for the validation cohort, so co-occurrence there was scored across all 110 or so repertoires. In a later analysis, TCRs clustered in the first cohort were found to also tend to co-occur in the roughly 110 validation repertoires, with 94% of cluster scores above 0. Across donors, most TCR sequences were observed very rarely, whereas some public TCRs were present in many individuals. The classifier was reported to diagnose cytomegalovirus status with high specificity and sensitivity in both the original and validation cohorts.

On this clone itself: There is no known antigen for this receptor. Base-call qualities are not available, and no considerably larger clone is one nucleotide away.

Separate from the roughly 660-subject first cohort, the validation cohort of 95 to 150 subjects was the group to which the donors belonged. The library was prepared using the immunoSEQ multiplex PCR assay. The authors processed their data as follows. A statistical classification framework was built for diagnosing cytomegalovirus status from the catalog of TCR beta chain sequences. TCRdb re-hosts the immuneACCESS table, in-frame sequences only. Its copies lack some clones; in the studies checked, an unresolved V gene accounts for under half of them, and the cause for the rest is not known. V and J calls and clone size are those listed in that table; D and trimming were worked out from the DNA. In all, the sample holds 50,000 to 65,000 clones, and more than 85% of those were seen once. About 6.5% of the sample comes from the top ten. The CDR3 holds 19 amino acids from the cysteine to the phenylalanine. Only the CDR3 portion is preserved as DNA: 57 bases, with reading frame beginning at the first base.

The sample consisted of PBMCs. The source of this sequence is a woman aged 18-29 years in good health and CMV-seropositive. The chain is assembled from TRBV21-1 and TRBJ2-1; no DNA check was done on the table's D call, TRBD2. TRBV21-1 is given as a pseudogene. The nucleotide sequence is given as TGTGCCAGCATCGTCGAGGGGAACCCTACTAGCGGGAGAGGGTATGAGCAGTTCTTC. It translates as CASIVEGNPTSGRGYEQFF.